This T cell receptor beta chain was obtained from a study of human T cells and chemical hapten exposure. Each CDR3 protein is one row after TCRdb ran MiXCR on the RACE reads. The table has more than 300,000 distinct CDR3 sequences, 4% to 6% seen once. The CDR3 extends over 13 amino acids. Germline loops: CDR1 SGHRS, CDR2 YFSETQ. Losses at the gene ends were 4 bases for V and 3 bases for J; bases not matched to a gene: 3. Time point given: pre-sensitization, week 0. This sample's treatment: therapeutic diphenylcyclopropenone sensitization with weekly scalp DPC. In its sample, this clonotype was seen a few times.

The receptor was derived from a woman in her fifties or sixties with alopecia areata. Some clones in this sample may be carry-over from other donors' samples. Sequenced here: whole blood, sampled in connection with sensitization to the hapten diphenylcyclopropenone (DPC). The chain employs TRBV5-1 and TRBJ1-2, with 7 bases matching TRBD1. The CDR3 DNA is TGCGCCAGCAGCCGAGGGGGCGACTATGGCTACACCTTC. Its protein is CASSRGGDYGYTF.